Below, 32 T cell receptor beta chains from the same sample are listed, as sequenced in a study of blood T cell repertoires in COVID-19. TCRdb keeps only in-frame clones here, not all; method: immunoSEQ multiplex PCR. The profile covers some 140,000 clones, with roughly 84% appearing a single time and more than 1.2% taken by the ten largest. The sample comprised peripheral blood. All receptors come from a man aged 55 to 69 with acute or convalescent COVID-19.

The genes are TRBV2 and TRBJ2-5, with a weak D call TRBD1 (5 bases). V was trimmed by 5 bases and J by 5 bases, leaving 9 bases between them. CDR1 is SNHLY, CDR2 FYNNEI, per germline. This CDR3 is built from 12 residues. CDR3 protein: CASSQGRETQYF. DNA of the CDR3: TGTGCCAGCAGTCAGGGCCGGGAGACCCAGTACTTC.

The rearrangement links TRBV20-1 to TRBJ2-7; 13 bases are a match to TRBD2. With V trimmed by 6 bases and J by 6 bases, 14 bases remained unmatched. Germline V gene data show CDR1 as DFQATT and CDR2 as SNEGSKA (reference sequence). This CDR3 region has 16 residues. The CDR3 DNA follows: TGCAGTGCAAGTTCTTCAGGGACTAGCGGGACCCCCGAGCAGTACTTC. It is translated as CSASSSGTSGTPEQYF.

The chain employs TRBV21-1 and TRBJ1-5. TRBV21-1 is labeled a pseudogene. The CDR3 runs to 14 residues. The CDR3: CASSKTSGNQPQHF. CDR3 nucleotides: TGTGCCAGCAGCAAAACATCCGGGAATCAGCCCCAGCATTTT.

V gene TRBV9 combines with J gene TRBJ2-1, with TRBD2 matching 7 bases. After removal of 7 bases from V and 8 bases from J, the junction contained 3 bases not matched to a gene. The CDR3 is made up of 11 amino acids. CDR1 is SGDLS, CDR2 YYNGEE, per germline. In DNA form, the CDR3 reads TGTGCCAGCGGGAGGGATGATGAGCAGTTCTTC. Protein: CASGRDDEQFF.

V usage is TRBV28 and J usage is TRBJ1-3, with 12 bases identical to TRBD1. The CDR3 runs 15 residues. Trimming took 8 bases from V and 4 from J; bases not matched to a gene: 6. Germline V gene data show CDR1 as MDHEN and CDR2 as SYDVKM. DNA for the CDR3: TGTGCCAGCGGGGGACAGGGGGCAATCGGAAACACCATATATTTT. The encoded protein is CASGGQGAIGNTIYF.

The V call is TRBV11-2, the J call TRBJ2-1; 13 bases line up with TRBD2. The trim removed 1 base at V and 9 bases at J, leaving 3 bases unmatched. Germline lookup yields CDR1 SGHAT and CDR2 FQNNGV. This CDR3 is 15 amino acids long. CDR3 in amino acids: CASSLGTSGGGEQFF. For the CDR3, the DNA is TGTGCCAGCAGCTTAGGGACTAGCGGGGGAGGTGAGCAGTTCTTC.

Points on this clone: The same CDR3 is also encoded by other DNA sequences in this sample. The CDR3 DNA reads as TGCGCCAGCAGCTTTGGGACAGCGAACACTGAAGCTTTCTTT. Amino acids: CASSFGTANTEAFF. The chain is built from TRBV5-1 and TRBJ1-1, with 7 positions matching TRBD1. The CDR3 is 14 amino acids. Losses at the gene ends were 2 bases for V and 1 base for J; bases not matched to a gene: 2. CDR1 and CDR2 (germline): SGHRS, YFSETQ.

V usage is TRBV20-1 and J usage is TRBJ1-5, with D perhaps matching TRBD1 (5 bases). The CDR3 is made up of 11 amino acids. Per germline, CDR1 DFQATT and CDR2 SNEGSKA (reference sequence). V lost 3 bases and J lost 9, with 9 bases in between. This CDR3 is CSASSGGPQHF. DNA for the CDR3: TGCAGTGCTAGTTCCGGGGGGCCCCAGCATTTT.

The CDR3: CASSPPLGGGEKLFF. The CDR3 DNA is TGTGCCAGCAGTCCCCCATTAGGGGGTGGTGAAAAACTGTTTTTT. The J gene is TRBJ1-4, the V gene TRBV28; maybe TRBD1 (6 bases). The CDR3 totals 15 residues. The V gene lost 5 bases and the J gene lost 7 bases, with 17 bases spanning the gap. The germline gives CDR1 MDHEN, CDR2 SYDVKM.

The chain couples TRBV19 to TRBJ1-4; no clear D. The V and J ends lost 8 bases and 8 bases respectively, with 9 bases between them. The CDR3 spans 11 residues. Per germline, CDR1 LNHDA and CDR2 SQIVND (reference sequence). The CDR3 nucleotides read TGTGCCAGTCTGACGGGGGAAAAACTGTTTTTT. This encodes CASLTGEKLFF.

With regard to this clone: This sample includes further DNA sequences coding for the same CDR3. The rearrangement uses TRBV5-1 and TRBJ2-5; 11 positions match TRBD2. The J segment lost 5 bases and the V segment lost 0 bases, leaving 0 bases of the junction unmatched. CDR1 and CDR2 (germline): SGHRS, YFSETQ. The CDR3 contains 14 residues. CDR3 region: CASSLGLAGETQYF. CDR3 DNA: TGCGCCAGCAGCTTGGGACTAGCGGGGGAGACCCAGTACTTC.

The chain is built from TRBV7-3 and TRBJ2-2; TRBD2 aligns across 8 bases. The V segment lost 2 bases and the J segment 0 bases; nucleotides outside the gene matches: 2. Germline V gene data show CDR1 as SGHTA and CDR2 as FQGTGA. The CDR3 spans 16 residues. CDR3 protein: CASSLRGRPNTGELFF. The CDR3 region has the DNA TGTGCCAGCAGCTTACGCGGGAGGCCGAACACCGGGGAGCTGTTTTTT.

The chain joins TRBV19 to TRBJ1-4; D ambiguous. V was pared by 6 bases and J by 3 bases, with 14 bases between. Germline V gene lookup returns CDR1 LNHDA and CDR2 SQIVND (reference sequence). The CDR3 consists of 15 residues. The CDR3 is CASSPVGMANEKLFF. In nucleotides, the CDR3 is TGTGCCAGTAGCCCTGTCGGGATGGCTAATGAAAAACTGTTTTTT.

This clone occurred once. The rearrangement links TRBV5-1 to TRBJ2-7; no firm D call. The CDR3 runs 14 residues. Trimming stripped 0 bases from V and 0 bases from J, with 7 bases between. The germline V gene has CDR1 SGHRS and CDR2 YFSETQ. CDR3 nucleotides: TGCGCCAGCAGCTTGGGCACGAGCTCCTACGAGCAGTACTTC. It translates to CASSLGTSSYEQYF.

V usage is TRBV11-2 and J usage is TRBJ2-7, with TRBD2 identical over 13 bases. The CDR3 is 18 residues long. After removal of 4 bases from V and 5 bases from J, the junction contained 14 bases not matched to a gene. Germline CDR1 SGHAT, CDR2 FQNNGV. CDR3 DNA: TGTGCCAGCAGCTACCCCCTTACCGGGACTAGCGGGGCTAACGAGCAGTACTTC. This sequence encodes CASSYPLTGTSGANEQYF.

J is TRBJ2-7 and V is TRBV27, with TRBD1 matching over 10 bases. V lost 3 bases, J lost 5 bases, and 4 bases stayed unmatched. The CDR3 is 14 amino acids. Germline assignment: CDR1 MNHEY and CDR2 SMNVEV (reference sequence). The CDR3 loop reads CASSLVTGGNEQYF. CDR3 nucleotides: TGTGCCAGCAGTTTGGTGACAGGGGGCAACGAGCAGTACTTC.

The chain has TRBV5-1 and TRBJ2-3, with 9 bases fitting TRBD2. Losses at the gene ends were 5 bases for V and 0 bases for J; bases not matched to a gene: 13. The CDR3 totals 18 residues. CDR1 and CDR2 (germline): SGHRS, YFSETQ. The CDR3 is CASSPIWRGGLSTDTQYF. CDR3 in DNA: TGCGCCAGCAGTCCCATCTGGCGGGGGGGCCTTAGCACAGATACGCAGTATTTT.

The chain joins TRBV19 to TRBJ1-1; D gene unclear. V shed 0 bases and J shed 11 bases, with 10 bases lying between them. The CDR3 has 12 residues. Germline values: CDR1 LNHDA, CDR2 SQIVND (reference sequence). The CDR3 is CASSIDSTGAFF. For the CDR3, the DNA is TGTGCCAGTAGTATAGACAGCACCGGGGCTTTCTTT.

V and J are TRBV3-1 (or the pseudogene TRBV3-2) and TRBJ2-7; TRBD2 matches at 8 bases. CDR3 length: 15 amino acids. V gave up 4 bases and J gave up 2 bases; unmatched junction bases: 7. Germline CDR1 reads LGHDT; CDR2 reads YNNKEL (reference sequence). The CDR3 nucleotides read TGTGCCAGCAGCCCTCTTCGGGGGGGTACCTACGAGCAGTACTTC. Its protein is CASSPLRGGTYEQYF.

V and J are TRBV5-1 and TRBJ2-7; 9 bases are a match to TRBD1. The germline V gene has CDR1 SGHRS and CDR2 YFSETQ. The CDR3 length is 15 residues. The trim removed 4 bases at V and 0 bases at J, leaving 5 bases unmatched. CDR3 sequence: CASSAWTGASYEQYF. In DNA form, the CDR3 reads TGCGCCAGCAGCGCGTGGACAGGGGCCTCCTACGAGCAGTACTTC.

The chain couples TRBV12-5 to TRBJ2-1; no firm D call. The germline V gene has CDR1 LGHNT and CDR2 FRNRAP. This CDR3 region has 12 residues. V was clipped by 2 bases and J by 4 bases, with 3 bases between them. The CDR3 is CASGLRYNEQFF. For the CDR3, the DNA is TGTGCTAGTGGTTTGCGGTACAATGAGCAGTTCTTC.

This chain connects TRBV2 to TRBJ2-7; 10 positions agree with TRBD2. The length of the CDR3 is 14 residues. After removal of 4 bases from V and 5 bases from J, the junction contained 5 bases not matched to a gene. The germline V gene encodes CDR1 SNHLY and CDR2 FYNNEI. Here the CDR3 reads CASSGASGGHEQYF. The CDR3 nucleotides read TGTGCCAGCAGTGGTGCTAGCGGGGGCCACGAGCAGTACTTC.

The V call is TRBV11-3, the J call TRBJ2-1, with D possibly being TRBD1 (5 bases). The CDR3 is 14 residues long. Between the trimmed V and J ends, which lost 4 bases and 10 bases, there was a span of 17 bases. In germline, CDR1 is SGHNT, CDR2 YENEEA. The CDR3 reads CASSSRTSNGEQFF. CDR3 coding DNA: TGTGCCAGCAGCTCCCGGACATCAAACGGAGAGCAGTTCTTC. Full variable domain (outside the CDR3, taken from reference TRBV11-3 and TRBJ2-1): EAGVVQSPRYKIIEKKQPVAFWCNPISGHNTLYWYLQNLGQGPELLIRYENEEAVDDSQLPKDRFSAERLKGVDSTLKIQPAELGDSAVYLCASSSRTSNGEQFFGPGTRLTVL.

The rearrangement uses TRBV27 and TRBJ2-5, with 12 bases identical to TRBD2. The CDR3 loop spans 16 amino acids. Germline V lookup: CDR1 MNHEY, CDR2 SMNVEV (reference sequence). Trimming took 3 bases from V and 4 from J; bases not matched to a gene: 6. CDR3 nucleotide sequence: TGTGCCAGCAGTTTGAAAACTAGCGGGAGGATAGAGACCCAGTACTTC. Translated, it gives CASSLKTSGRIETQYF.

V and J are TRBV30 and TRBJ2-5, with 7 positions matching TRBD1. The V segment lost 0 bases and the J segment 2 bases; nucleotides outside the gene matches: 15. CDR3 size: 18 residues. In germline, CDR1 is GTSNPN, CDR2 SVGIG (reference sequence). The CDR3 coding sequence is TGTGCCTGGAGTGTCGTAAGGGGGCGCTTTTTTTTTCAAGAGACCCAGTACTTC. Its translation is CAWSVVRGRFFFQETQYF. Using reference TRBV30 and TRBJ2-5 for the parts outside the CDR3, the full variable domain is SQTIHQWPATLVQPVGSPLSLECTVEGTSNPNLYWYRQAAGRGLQLLFYSVGIGQISSEVPQNLSASRPQDRQFILSSKKLLLSDSGFYLCAWSVVRGRFFFQETQYFGPGTRLLVL.

The chain uses TRBV5-4 and TRBJ1-3; 9 bases match TRBD1. V was clipped by 4 bases and J by 3 bases; unmatched bases: 2. The CDR3 is made up of 14 amino acids. Germline values: CDR1 SGHNT, CDR2 YYREEE (reference sequence). Here the CDR3 DNA reads TGTGCCAGCAGCCCGGACAGGGGTGGAAACACCATATATTTT. It codes for CASSPDRGGNTIYF.

This chain links TRBV7-3 with TRBJ2-2; D gene uncertain. The CDR3 runs to 17 residues. V shed 2 bases and J shed 0 bases, with 13 bases lying between them. Germline CDR1 and CDR2: SGHTA and FQGTGA. CDR3 nucleotide sequence: TGTGCCAGCAGCTTACTGAAAGGCAGGTCGAACACCGGGGAGCTGTTTTTT. It codes for CASSLLKGRSNTGELFF.

This rearrangement joins TRBV9 to TRBJ1-2, with 7 bases aligning to TRBD1. CDR1 and CDR2 from the germline V gene are SGDLS and YYNGEE. V dropped 4 bases and J dropped 5; count of bases not matched to a gene: 11. The CDR3 covers 15 residues. The CDR3, as DNA: TGTGCCAGCAGCCCCAGGGACAGTACTACTTATGGCTACACCTTC. It yields the protein CASSPRDSTTYGYTF.

This sequence joins TRBV27 and TRBJ1-2, with 8 bases identical to TRBD1. Losses at the gene ends were 6 bases for V and 0 bases for J; bases not matched to a gene: 9. The CDR3 has 16 residues. Germline CDR1 and CDR2: MNHEY and SMNVEV (reference sequence). As DNA, the CDR3 is TGTGCCAGCAGCGGGCGCCGACAGGGGCCTAACTATGGCTACACCTTC. It yields the protein CASSGRRQGPNYGYTF.

The genes are TRBV28 and TRBJ1-2; 7 bases are a match to TRBD1. Unmatched junction bases numbered 5, after V lost 6 bases and J lost 4 bases. This CDR3 has 13 amino acids. CDR1 is MDHEN, CDR2 SYDVKM, per germline. The CDR3 nucleotides are TGTGCCAGCAGGCCGCAGGGGGGCTATGGCTACACCTTC. As protein: CASRPQGGYGYTF.

The chain is built from TRBV24-1 and TRBJ1-2, with TRBD1 identical over 7 bases. The CDR3 runs to 14 residues. V was pared by 4 bases and J by 4 bases, with 5 bases of the junction left unmatched. Germline CDR1 is KGHDR and CDR2 is SFDVKD. As DNA, the CDR3 is TGTGCCACCAGTGACACGGGACAGTTCTATGGCTACACCTTC. Its protein product is CATSDTGQFYGYTF.

This clone was counted ten times or more. This chain joins TRBV7-2 and TRBJ2-3, with 8 positions matching TRBD1. V was pared by 6 bases and J by 2 bases, with 7 bases of the junction left unmatched. This CDR3 spans 15 amino acids. Per germline, CDR1 SGHTA and CDR2 FQGNSA. In DNA, the CDR3 is TGTGCCAGCAGACCCGACAGGGGATTCACAGATACGCAGTATTTT. Amino acids: CASRPDRGFTDTQYF. The full variable domain, in which reference TRBV7-2 and TRBJ2-3 provide the parts outside the CDR3, is GAGVSQSPSNKVTEKGKDVELRCDPISGHTALYWYRQSLGQGLEFLIYFQGNSAPDKSGLPSDRFSAERTGGSVSTLTIQRTQQEDSAVYLCASRPDRGFTDTQYFGPGTRLTVL.